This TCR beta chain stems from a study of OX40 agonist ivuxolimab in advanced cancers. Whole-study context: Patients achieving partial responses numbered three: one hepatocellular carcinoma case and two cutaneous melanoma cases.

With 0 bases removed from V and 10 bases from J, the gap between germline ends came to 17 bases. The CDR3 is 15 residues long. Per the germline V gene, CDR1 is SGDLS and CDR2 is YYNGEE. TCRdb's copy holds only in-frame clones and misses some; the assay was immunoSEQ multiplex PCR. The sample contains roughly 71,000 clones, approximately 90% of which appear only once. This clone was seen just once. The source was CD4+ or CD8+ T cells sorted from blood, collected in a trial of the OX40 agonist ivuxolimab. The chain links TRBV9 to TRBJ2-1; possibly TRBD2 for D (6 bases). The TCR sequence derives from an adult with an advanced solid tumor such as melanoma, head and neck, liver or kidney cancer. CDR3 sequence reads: CASSVDGGNDREQFF. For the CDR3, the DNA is TGTGCCAGCAGCGTAGATGGCGGGAACGACAGAGAGCAGTTCTTC.